The 19 T cell receptor beta chains given below trace back to one sample, sequenced in a study of blood T cells in healthy people across ages. The second PCR ran 7 to 11 cycles with a sample-barcoded 5' primer and J-beta primers. TCRdb re-called the 5' RACE reads through MiXCR, storing one row per CDR3 protein. The table has roughly 2 million distinct CDR3 sequences, around 50% seen once; the top ten hold 2% to 2.5%. Sequenced material: blood. The receptor set was obtained from a woman aged 40-49 years in good health.

Only a few counts were recorded for this clonotype. The chain recombines TRBV6-5 with TRBJ2-5; the D gene is possibly TRBD2 (5 bases). V shed 0 bases and J shed 9 bases, with 11 bases lying between them. CDR3 length equals 13 residues. From germline, CDR1 is MNHEY and CDR2 SVGAGI. In nucleotides, the CDR3 is TGTGCCAGCAGTTACTCTACCGCGGAGGCCCAGTACTTC. Translation gives CASSYSTAEAQYF.

This clonotype has a handful of counts. The chain is built from TRBV7-9 and TRBJ2-7; tentatively, D is TRBD1 or TRBD2 (7 bases each). With 4 bases removed from V and 4 bases from J, the gap between germline ends came to 17 bases. CDR3 size: 15 residues. Germline V CDR1 and CDR2: SEHNR, FQNEAQ (reference sequence). The CDR3 reads CASSSAAGQLYEQYF. The CDR3 region has the DNA TGTGCCAGCAGCTCCGCAGCGGGACAGCTGTACGAGCAGTACTTC.

Notes on this clonotype: A clone one base away is much larger, so this may be a read error. The chain couples TRBV29-1 to TRBJ1-1; D is undetermined. Germline-derived CDR1 and CDR2 are SQVTM and ANQGSEA. CDR3 length: 10 residues. In nucleotides, the CDR3 is TGCGGCGTCGGCAACCTTGAAGCTTTCTTT. It is translated as CGVGNLEAFF.

The table lists this clonotype with a few counts. The chain is built from TRBV29-1 and TRBJ1-2; 12 bases align to TRBD1. CDR3 length: 13 residues. V shed 6 bases, J shed 8 bases, and the junction held 7 bases outside the gene matches. The germline gives CDR1 SQVTM, CDR2 ANQGSEA. CDR3 in amino acids: CSVPGQGAHGYTF. In nucleotides, the CDR3 is TGCAGCGTGCCGGGACAGGGGGCTCACGGCTACACCTTC.

In its sample, this clonotype was seen a few times. This chain links TRBV13 with TRBJ1-2; 7 bases map to TRBD1. Per the germline V gene, CDR1 is PRHDT and CDR2 is FYEKMQ (reference sequence). V was pared by 3 bases and J by 6 bases, with 16 bases of the junction left unmatched. This CDR3 contains 17 residues. The CDR3 reads CASSLPSTGRREDGYTF. The CDR3 coding sequence is TGTGCCAGCAGCTTGCCGTCGACAGGGCGTAGGGAGGATGGCTACACCTTC.

The chain recombines TRBV5-1 with TRBJ2-1; D may be TRBD1 (6 bases). V gave up 4 bases and J gave up 8 bases, with 19 bases separating them. The CDR3 extends over 15 amino acids. CDR1 and CDR2 from the germline V gene are SGHRS and YFSETQ. As DNA, the CDR3 is TGCGCCAGCAGCCTGGGACATAATGGTGGCCATGAGCAGTTCTTC. Translated: CASSLGHNGGHEQFF.

This sequence joins TRBV11-2 and TRBJ1-4, with D uncertain. CDR1 is SGHAT, CDR2 FQNNGV, per germline. V was trimmed by 4 bases and J by 4 bases, leaving 13 bases between them. This CDR3 spans 15 amino acids. CDR3 bases: TGTGCCAGCAGCTCCCATGAACAGCGTAATGAAAAACTGTTTTTT. It codes for CASSSHEQRNEKLFF.

The gene calls are TRBV7-8 and TRBJ1-3; weak D call: TRBD1 (5 bases). Germline CDR1 is SGHVS and CDR2 is FQNEAQ. This CDR3 contains 15 residues. The V end was cut by 1 base, the J end by 4 bases, with 11 bases between. The CDR3 sequence: CASSLVPGPGNTIYF. The CDR3 nucleotides are TGTGCCAGCAGCTTAGTCCCGGGGCCCGGAAACACCATATATTTT.

The chain joins TRBV6-2 or TRBV6-3 to TRBJ2-1, with D perhaps TRBD2 (7 bases). This CDR3 spans 17 amino acids. Germline V gives CDR1 MNHEY, CDR2 SVGEGT. Trimming took 4 bases from V and 2 from J, leaving 18 bases between them. The CDR3 DNA sequence: TGTGCCAGCAGTTTCGGCACCACAGGGAGGGCCTACAATGAGCAGTTCTTC. Amino acids: CASSFGTTGRAYNEQFF.

The genes are TRBV2 and TRBJ2-1; D might be TRBD2 (6 bases). V was cut by 8 bases and J by 0 bases, with 17 bases left in between. The CDR3 length is 16 residues. Germline V CDR1 and CDR2: SNHLY, FYNNEI. CDR3 nucleotides: TGTGCCAGCGCGGAGCGGCGGGGTATCTCCTACAATGAGCAGTTCTTC. It is translated as CASAERRGISYNEQFF.

The chain employs TRBV7-2 and TRBJ2-7, with TRBD1 identical over 8 bases. The J call may be faulty, since TRBJ2-5 better matches the DNA end. The germline CDR1 and CDR2 sequences are SGHTA and FQGNSA. CDR3 length: 16 amino acids. The CDR3 sequence is CASSTGQGRMLETQYF. For the CDR3, the DNA is TGTGCCAGCAGCACCGGACAGGGCCGGATGCTGGAGACCCAGTACTTC.

This clonotype was counted between two and nine times. J is TRBJ2-1 and V is TRBV28, with 9 bases identical to TRBD1. The V gene's germline CDR1 is MDHEN and CDR2 SYDVKM. Unmatched junction bases numbered 7, after V lost 7 bases and J lost 6 bases. This CDR3 contains 14 residues. CDR3 DNA: TGTGCCAGCAAAGGACAGGGGATGGGCAATGAGCAGTTCTTC. Encoded protein: CASKGQGMGNEQFF. Complete variable domain (other parts from reference TRBV28 and TRBJ2-1): DVKVTQSSRYLVKRTGEKVFLECVQDMDHENMFWYRQDPGLGLRLIYFSYDVKMKEKGDIPEGYSVSREKKERFSLILESASTNQTSMYLCASKGQGMGNEQFFGPGTRLTVL.

In its sample, this clonotype was seen a few times. The gene calls are TRBV10-3 and TRBJ2-3; D is ambiguous. Germline V gene sequence: CDR1 ENHRY, CDR2 SYGVKD. This CDR3 region has 13 residues. V lost 0 bases to trimming and J lost 9 bases, with 10 bases between them. This CDR3 is CAISESASQTQYF. CDR3 nucleotide sequence: TGTGCCATCAGTGAGTCGGCCAGCCAGACGCAGTATTTT.

This chain links TRBV10-3 with TRBJ1-6; D is perhaps TRBD1 (6 bases). V was clipped by 10 bases and J by 9 bases, with 13 bases between them. The CDR3 length is 12 residues. Germline CDR1 and CDR2: ENHRY and SYGVKD. CDR3 sequence (DNA): TGTGCCACCTCAGGGGAAGGTTCACCCCTCCACTTT. The encoded protein is CATSGEGSPLHF.

This clonotype was recorded once. This may be a read error: a much more frequent sequence differs by one nucleotide. The chain recombines TRBV29-1 with TRBJ2-4; TRBD1 agrees at 7 bases. Germline CDR1 reads SQVTM; CDR2 reads ANQGSEA. The CDR3 sequence is 11 residues long. The V gene end was trimmed by 6 bases and the J gene end by 12 bases; junction bases not matched to a gene: 8. CDR3 residues: CSVGQSGDQYF. The DNA of the CDR3 is TGCAGCGTGGGACAGTCTGGCGATCAGTACTTC.

V usage is TRBV10-2 and J usage is TRBJ2-1; 8 bases agree with TRBD2. Trimming at V came to 2 bases and at J to 4 bases, leaving 4 bases not matched to a gene. Germline lookup yields CDR1 WSHSY and CDR2 SAAADI. This CDR3 has 15 amino acids. The CDR3 protein is CASSETGLVYNEQFF. CDR3 DNA sequence: TGCGCCAGCAGTGAGACGGGACTAGTTTACAATGAGCAGTTCTTC.

This sequence joins TRBV6-2 or TRBV6-3 and TRBJ2-4; TRBD1 matches at 7 bases. V was pared by 3 bases and J by 5 bases, with 7 bases of the junction left unmatched. CDR3 size: 15 residues. From germline, CDR1 is MNHEY and CDR2 SVGEGT. CDR3 loop: CASSYAVGGENIQYF. The CDR3 DNA reads TGTGCCAGCAGTTATGCCGTAGGGGGCGAAAACATTCAGTACTTC.

This clonotype was counted between two and nine times. The chain joins TRBV4-2 to TRBJ2-1, with 9 bases identical to TRBD2. With V trimmed by 3 bases and J by 9 bases, 18 bases remained unmatched. The CDR3 has 18 amino acids. CDR1 is LGHNA, CDR2 YNFKEQ, per germline. CDR3 sequence: CASSHSLQRSGGFVEQFF. Written as DNA, the CDR3 is TGTGCCAGCAGCCATTCCTTACAACGGAGCGGGGGGTTCGTTGAGCAGTTCTTC.

The table lists this clonotype with a few counts. The chain recombines TRBV15 with TRBJ2-1; 11 positions agree with TRBD1. Germline CDR1 reads LNHNV; CDR2 reads YYDKDF (reference sequence). V trimming: 5 bases; J trimming: 4 bases; junction bases outside the gene matches: 7. This CDR3 is built from 16 residues. In nucleotides, the CDR3 is TGTGCCACCAGCCCCGGACAGGGGGCCGGATACAATGAGCAGTTCTTC. As protein: CATSPGQGAGYNEQFF. Complete variable domain (other parts from reference TRBV15 and TRBJ2-1): DAMVIQNPRYQVTQFGKPVTLSCSQTLNHNVMYWYQQKSSQAPKLLFHYYDKDFNNEADTPDNFQSRRPNTSFCFLDIRSPGLGDTAMYLCATSPGQGAGYNEQFFGPGTRLTVL.